Each of the 25 T cell receptor beta chains below was sequenced from the same sample in a study of Graves' ophthalmopathy and Graves' hyperthyroidism. Amplifying from RNA transcripts, the study obtained TCR beta CDR3 regions. HTBI primers were employed in first-round RT-PCR, then a second-round multiplex PCR followed. TCRdb analysed the multiplex PCR reads with MiXCR anew, one entry per CDR3 protein. Seen here are more than 150,000 distinct CDR3 sequences, roughly 37% observed once, and the top ten hold less than 6%. Sequencing was done on a sample of peripheral blood. The receptors derive from a woman aged 40-49 years with Graves' ophthalmopathy.

This clonotype was observed many times. CDR3 in amino acids: CASSGTGGPETQYF. CDR3 nucleotides: TGTGCCAGCAGCGGGACAGGGGGGCCAGAGACCCAGTACTTC. This chain connects TRBV7-9 to TRBJ2-5, with 11 bases aligning to TRBD1. From germline, CDR1 is SEHNR and CDR2 FQNEAQ (reference sequence). V was pared by 5 bases and J by 4 bases, with 3 bases of the junction left unmatched. This CDR3 contains 14 residues. The full variable domain, with the rest looked up from reference TRBV7-9 and TRBJ2-5, is DTGVSQNPRHKITKRGQNVTFRCDPISEHNRLYWYRQTLGQGPEFLTYFQNEAQLEKSRLLSDRFSAERPKGSFSTLEIQRTEQGDSAMYLCASSGTGGPETQYFGPGTRLLVL.

This clonotype has a count of ten or more. The V call is TRBV7-6, the J call TRBJ2-5, with TRBD1 matching over 10 bases. Germline CDR1 reads SGHVS; CDR2 reads FNYEAQ. Trimming took 7 bases from V and 5 from J; bases not matched to a gene: 4. The CDR3 has 13 amino acids. The CDR3 DNA sequence: TGTGCCAGCACAGGACAGGGGGGGGAGACCCAGTACTTC. The encoded protein is CASTGQGGETQYF. Supplemented by reference TRBV7-6 and TRBJ2-5, the full variable domain reads GAGVSQSPRYKVTKRGQDVALRCDPISGHVSLYWYRQALGQGPEFLTYFNYEAQQDKSGLPNDRFSAERPEGSISTLTIQRTEQRDSAMYRCASTGQGGETQYFGPGTRLLVL.

The chain combines TRBV11-2 with TRBJ2-5; the D call may be TRBD1 or TRBD2 (5 bases each). Trimming cost V 1 base and J 4 bases, with 16 bases left between them. The germline gives CDR1 SGHAT, CDR2 FQNNGV. This CDR3 is built from 16 residues. CDR3 nucleotides: TGTGCCAGCAGCTTAGCTAGGGGAAGTGAGGGAGAGACCCAGTACTTC. It codes for CASSLARGSEGETQYF.

This clonotype occurred many times. This sequence joins TRBV12-3 or TRBV12-4 and TRBJ1-1; no clear D gene. Trimming stripped 5 bases from V and 2 bases from J, with 6 bases between. The CDR3 is 12 residues long. CDR3 sequence reads: CASSPYNTEAFF. CDR3 nucleotides: TGTGCCAGCAGTCCTTATAACACTGAAGCTTTCTTT.

Ten or more counts support this clonotype. The V gene is TRBV2, the J gene TRBJ1-1; D is undetermined. The CDR3 is 13 residues long. In germline, CDR1 is SNHLY, CDR2 FYNNEI. With 2 bases removed from V and 2 bases from J, the gap between germline ends came to 6 bases. CDR3 protein: CASSEQQNTEAFF. The CDR3 DNA reads as TGTGCCAGCAGTGAACAGCAAAACACTGAAGCTTTCTTT.

The chain joins TRBV6-1 to TRBJ1-1; a weak D match, TRBD1 (5 bases). CDR1 is MNHNS, CDR2 SASEGT, per germline. The V gene lost 7 bases and the J gene lost 5 bases, with 14 bases spanning the gap. This CDR3 spans 13 amino acids. CDR3 DNA sequence: TGTGCCAGCACCTCCTATAAGGGGACTGAAGCTTTCTTT. The encoded protein is CASTSYKGTEAFF.

This clonotype has at least ten counts. The chain links TRBV20-1 to TRBJ1-6, with TRBD1 matching over 8 bases. J lost 0 bases, V lost 3 bases, and 10 bases had no gene match. CDR1 is DFQATT and CDR2 is SNEGSKA in the germline V gene (reference sequence). CDR3 length: 18 amino acids. In DNA, the CDR3 is TGCAGTGCTAGTCCGACAGGGGCACTACCCTCCTATAATTCACCCCTCCACTTT. Translating gives CSASPTGALPSYNSPLHF.

This clonotype was seen repeatedly, ten times or more. This chain links TRBV6-1 with TRBJ2-7; D perhaps matches TRBD1 (5 bases). Germline values: CDR1 MNHNS, CDR2 SASEGT. The CDR3 contains 15 residues. Trimming cost V 2 bases and J 7 bases, with 18 bases left between them. The CDR3 DNA reads as TGTGCCAGCAGTGAATCGGGCAGGGCCTTTAGGGAGCAGTACTTC. Translated, it gives CASSESGRAFREQYF.

This clonotype was found many times. The genes are TRBV12-3 or TRBV12-4 and TRBJ2-7; 12 bases align to TRBD1. This CDR3 contains 16 residues. The V and J ends lost 5 bases and 5 bases, in that order; junction bases with no gene match: 10. CDR3 sequence: CASSHDPGQGANEQYF. CDR3 bases: TGTGCCAGCAGTCACGACCCGGGACAGGGGGCTAACGAGCAGTACTTC.

This clonotype was detected ten times or more. J is TRBJ2-5 and V is TRBV7-3, with 9 bases matching TRBD2. The V segment lost 1 base and the J segment 4 bases; nucleotides outside the gene matches: 4. The CDR3 loop spans 15 amino acids. Per the germline V gene, CDR1 is SGHTA and CDR2 is FQGTGA. The CDR3 loop reads CASSLNSGSGETQYF. CDR3 nucleotides: TGTGCCAGCAGCTTAAATAGCGGGAGTGGAGAGACCCAGTACTTC.

This clonotype came up many times. V and J are TRBV12-3 or TRBV12-4 and TRBJ2-5, with D tentatively TRBD1 or TRBD2 (5 bases each). V lost 6 bases, J lost 5 bases, and 13 bases lay in between. This CDR3 spans 13 amino acids. CDR3 nucleotides: TGTGCCAGCAGACGGGGCGACGGGGAGACCCAGTACTTC. It yields the protein CASRRGDGETQYF.

The gene calls are TRBV6-2 or TRBV6-3 and TRBJ2-5; TRBD2 matches 7 bases. CDR1 is MNHEY and CDR2 is SVGEGT in the germline V gene. This CDR3 spans 17 amino acids. The V and J ends lost 2 bases and 2 bases, in that order; junction bases with no gene match: 11. The chain's CDR3 is CASSYGQAAGYQETQYF. The CDR3 DNA reads TGTGCCAGCAGTTACGGGCAAGCAGCGGGATATCAAGAGACCCAGTACTTC.

J is TRBJ2-2 and V is TRBV20-1; 7 nucleotides line up with TRBD2. With V trimmed by 0 bases and J by 5 bases, 6 bases remained unmatched. The CDR3 sequence is 15 residues long. Per germline, CDR1 DFQATT and CDR2 SNEGSKA (reference sequence). CDR3: CSARETSPGTGELFF. As DNA, the CDR3 is TGCAGTGCTAGAGAGACTAGCCCTGGGACCGGGGAGCTGTTTTTT.

The count of this clonotype is one. The chain couples TRBV12-3 or TRBV12-4 to TRBJ1-5, with unresolved D. V was pared by 2 bases and J by 4 bases, with 18 bases between. The CDR3 spans 17 residues. In DNA, the CDR3 is TGTGCCAGCAGTTTAAGGGCTCAACTCCAGAGAAATCAGCCCCAGCATTTT. It specifies CASSLRAQLQRNQPQHF.

The chain carries TRBV7-9 and TRBJ2-7, with 7 bases lining up with TRBD2. This CDR3 spans 15 amino acids. Trimming removed 5 bases from V and 3 bases from J; junction bases left unmatched: 10. CDR1 and CDR2 (germline): SEHNR, FQNEAQ (reference sequence). The CDR3 spells CASSPSIGTNYEQYF. CDR3 DNA sequence: TGTGCCAGCAGCCCCTCCATCGGGACTAACTACGAGCAGTACTTC.

This clonotype was counted many times. The V and J genes are TRBV12-3 or TRBV12-4 and TRBJ1-1; D is possibly TRBD1 (6 bases). The CDR3 extends over 15 amino acids. V lost 7 bases to trimming and J lost 3 bases, with 18 bases between them. The CDR3, as DNA: TGTGCCAGCACCCTCAGGGGCCGGGCGGACACTGAAGCTTTCTTT. It translates to CASTLRGRADTEAFF.

There are many counts of this clonotype. The gene calls are TRBV28 and TRBJ2-7; D remains unclear. The CDR3 consists of 16 residues. CDR1 MDHEN and CDR2 SYDVKM come from the germline V gene. V lost 5 bases and J lost 6, with 23 bases in between. The CDR3 DNA is TGTGCCAGCAGTACCGAGGCCCCTCTCGACCTCGGCGAGCAGTACTTC. Translating gives CASSTEAPLDLGEQYF.

The chain has TRBV18 and TRBJ2-7, with D perhaps TRBD1 (6 bases). The CDR3 length is 12 residues. Trimming shortened V by 6 bases and J by 5 bases, and 11 bases separated the two germline ends. Germline CDR1 reads KGHSH; CDR2 reads LQKENI. In DNA form, the CDR3 reads TGTGCCAGCTCGCTAGGACAGAACGAGCAGTACTTC. It yields the protein CASSLGQNEQYF.

This clonotype was picked up many times. The rearrangement links TRBV20-1 to TRBJ1-3, with D unclear. The CDR3 consists of 13 residues. The germline V and J ends were trimmed by 8 bases and 3 bases, with 14 bases remaining between them. CDR1 is DFQATT, CDR2 SNEGSKA, per germline (reference sequence). In DNA form, the CDR3 reads TGCAGTTCCTGGGGAGTGGGTGGAAACACCATATATTTT. It translates to CSSWGVGGNTIYF.

This clonotype has ten or more counts. V gene TRBV14 combines with J gene TRBJ1-5, with D possibly TRBD1 on 5 matching bases. Per the germline V gene, CDR1 is SGHDN and CDR2 is FVKESK. This CDR3 contains 13 residues. V lost 3 bases, J lost 5 bases, and 8 bases lay in between. CDR3 nucleotides: TGTGCCAGCAGCCAGGGGGAGGATCAGCCCCAGCATTTT. The encoded protein is CASSQGEDQPQHF. Looking up the rest from reference TRBV14 and TRBJ1-5 gives the full variable domain: EAGVTQFPSHSVIEKGQTVTLRCDPISGHDNLYWYRRVMGKEIKFLLHFVKESKQDESGMPNNRFLAERTGGTYSTLKVQPAELEDSGVYFCASSQGEDQPQHFGDGTRLSIL.

This clonotype was observed many times. The chain joins TRBV19 to TRBJ1-1; possibly TRBD1 for D (5 bases). This CDR3 comprises 11 residues. Trimming removed 5 bases from V and 7 bases from J, with 8 bases in between. Germline V CDR1 and CDR2: LNHDA, SQIVND (reference sequence). The DNA for the CDR3 is TGTGCCAGTAGTCGCGACAGTGAAGCTTTCTTT. This translates into CASSRDSEAFF.

This chain links TRBV10-3 with TRBJ2-4; the D gene is possibly TRBD1 (6 bases). V was cut by 4 bases and J by 11 bases, with 18 bases left in between. Germline-derived CDR1 and CDR2 are ENHRY and SYGVKD. This CDR3 has 14 amino acids. CDR3 in amino acids: CAISGHSSPGVQYF. The DNA of the CDR3 is TGTGCCATCAGTGGCCACTCGAGCCCAGGGGTTCAGTACTTC.

The chain has TRBV20-1 and TRBJ2-5, with 9 positions matching TRBD1. With V trimmed by 5 bases and J by 5 bases, 15 bases remained unmatched. Per germline, CDR1 DFQATT and CDR2 SNEGSKA (reference sequence). CDR3 length: 16 amino acids. CDR3 in amino acids: CSAPPGRTGVRETQYF. The CDR3 DNA sequence: TGCAGTGCTCCACCGGGTCGGACAGGGGTTCGTGAGACCCAGTACTTC.

This clonotype was seen more than once but under ten times. The chain couples TRBV12-3 or TRBV12-4 to TRBJ1-1, with D uncertain. V lost 3 bases to trimming and J lost 1 base, with 9 bases between them. The CDR3 consists of 14 residues. DNA of the CDR3: TGTGCCAGCAGTTTGGACGCTTCGAACACTGAAGCTTTCTTT. The encoded protein is CASSLDASNTEAFF.

This clonotype was observed at least ten times. The chain recombines TRBV19 with TRBJ2-5; D perhaps matches TRBD1 (5 bases). This CDR3 spans 14 amino acids. V lost 5 bases and J 0 bases, leaving 10 bases between the germline ends. The germline V gene has CDR1 LNHDA and CDR2 SQIVND (reference sequence). The CDR3 spells CASSLRTNQETQYF. CDR3 DNA sequence: TGTGCCAGTAGTCTTAGGACAAACCAAGAGACCCAGTACTTC.